One and the same sample provided the 25 T cell receptor beta chains below, sequenced in a study of blood T cell repertoires in COVID-19. Repertoires were generated with immunoSEQ multiplex PCR, while TCRdb's copy carries only in-frame clones and drops some. The sample carries roughly 160,000 clones, around nine tenths recorded once. The sequencing sample was made of peripheral blood. These receptors all come from a man between 50 and 59 years old who had recovered from COVID-19.

The rearrangement links TRBV28 to TRBJ1-1; possibly TRBD1 for D (5 bases). The CDR3 covers 13 residues. CDR1 is MDHEN and CDR2 is SYDVKM in the germline V gene. V dropped 6 bases and J dropped 1 base, with 9 bases sitting between them. Here the CDR3 reads CASRPDRNTEAFF. CDR3 DNA sequence: TGTGCCAGCAGGCCTGACAGGAACACTGAAGCTTTCTTT.

CDR3: CASSSDSMVPEAFF. CDR3 DNA: TGTGCCAGCAGCTCCGACTCAATGGTACCTGAAGCTTTCTTT. V gene TRBV5-4 combines with J gene TRBJ1-1; D not certain. The ends were cut back, 3 bases at V and 6 bases at J, with 15 bases in the middle. The CDR3 totals 14 residues. Per germline, CDR1 SGHNT and CDR2 YYREEE (reference sequence).

The chain couples TRBV11-1 to TRBJ1-1, with D perhaps matching TRBD1 (6 bases). This CDR3 spans 13 amino acids. Trimming removed 3 bases at V and 4 bases at J, with 9 bases between. CDR1 is SGHAT and CDR2 is FQDESV in the germline V gene (reference sequence). The CDR3 sequence: CASSLNRATEAFF. The DNA of the CDR3 is TGTGCCAGCAGCTTGAACAGGGCCACTGAAGCTTTCTTT.

The V call is TRBV30, the J call TRBJ1-4; D may be TRBD1 (6 bases). This CDR3 comprises 15 residues. The ends were cut back, 3 bases at V and 5 bases at J, with 16 bases in the middle. Germline CDR1 and CDR2: GTSNPN and SVGIG (reference sequence). In DNA, the CDR3 is TGTGCCTGGAGCCATCAGGGGTTTCAAAATGAAAAACTGTTTTTT. Its translation: CAWSHQGFQNEKLFF.

The CDR3 spells CASSNGTATYSEQYF. The CDR3 DNA reads as TGTGCCAGCAGCAATGGGACAGCGACTTACTCCGAGCAGTACTTC. The rearrangement joins TRBV21-1 to TRBJ2-7; the table calls TRBD1, which could not be checked here. TRBV21-1 is a recognized pseudogene. The CDR3 is 15 residues long.

V is TRBV28 and J is TRBJ2-3, with D possibly matching TRBD1 (5 bases). Germline assignment: CDR1 MDHEN and CDR2 SYDVKM. V was cut by 0 bases and J by 4 bases, with 11 bases left in between. CDR3 size: 15 residues. CDR3 loop: CASSLWGQGPDTQYF. The CDR3 DNA is TGTGCCAGCAGTTTATGGGGCCAGGGCCCAGATACGCAGTATTTT.

The genes are TRBV6-5 and TRBJ2-7, with 10 bases fitting TRBD2. V dropped 6 bases and J dropped 0; count of bases not matched to a gene: 2. From germline, CDR1 is MNHEY and CDR2 SVGAGI. CDR3 length equals 14 residues. The CDR3 DNA reads as TGTGCCAGCAGCGCTAGCGGGAGCTCCTACGAGCAGTACTTC. It encodes CASSASGSSYEQYF.

The CDR3 DNA sequence: TGTGCCAGCAGTGACGGTTTAGCCAACTATGGCTACACCTTC. It translates to CASSDGLANYGYTF. The chain links TRBV6-1 to TRBJ1-2; D uncertain. The germline V gene has CDR1 MNHNS and CDR2 SASEGT. This CDR3 region has 14 residues. Trimming shortened V by 3 bases and J by 2 bases, and 10 bases separated the two germline ends.

This chain joins TRBV7-2 and TRBJ1-1; D is unclear. This CDR3 comprises 14 residues. The germline V gene has CDR1 SGHTA and CDR2 FQGNSA. The V end was cut by 1 base, the J end by 4 bases, with 10 bases between. CDR3 nucleotides: TGTGCCAGCAGCTTAGACGGGTGGAGCACTGAAGCTTTCTTT. Protein sequence: CASSLDGWSTEAFF. Drawing the rest from reference TRBV7-2 and TRBJ1-1, the complete variable domain is GAGVSQSPSNKVTEKGKDVELRCDPISGHTALYWYRQSLGQGLEFLIYFQGNSAPDKSGLPSDRFSAERTGGSVSTLTIQRTQQEDSAVYLCASSLDGWSTEAFFGQGTRLTVV.

This chain links TRBV28 with TRBJ2-3, with TRBD2 matching over 13 bases. In germline, CDR1 is MDHEN, CDR2 SYDVKM. The CDR3 has 15 residues. The trim removed 5 bases at V and 5 bases at J, leaving 4 bases unmatched. The CDR3 DNA is TGTGCCAGCAGTCCGGGACTAGCGGGATTAGATACGCAGTATTTT. It is translated as CASSPGLAGLDTQYF.

This clone was found a few times. The gene calls are TRBV4-3 and TRBJ1-6, with no clear D. Trimming left V 0 bases short and J 5 bases short, with 8 bases between. CDR1 and CDR2 from the germline V gene are LGHNA and YSLEER. The CDR3 consists of 15 residues. CDR3 in amino acids: CASSQDRLNNSPLHF. DNA of the CDR3: TGCGCCAGCAGCCAAGACAGATTAAATAATTCACCCCTCCACTTT.

J is TRBJ2-5 and V is TRBV5-1; 8 bases match TRBD1. V lost 4 bases and J lost 5; bases outside the gene matches: 10. Germline CDR1 is SGHRS and CDR2 is YFSETQ. The CDR3 spans 15 residues. The CDR3 sequence is CASSTGQVVWETQYF. CDR3 coding DNA: TGCGCCAGCAGCACGGGACAGGTAGTATGGGAGACCCAGTACTTC.

This clone has only a few counts. The chain uses TRBV29-1 and TRBJ1-1; the match to TRBD1 covers 12 bases. The CDR3 is made up of 13 amino acids. CDR1 and CDR2 from the germline V gene are SQVTM and ANQGSEA. This chain's CDR3 is CIASGTGGSEAFF. The CDR3 nucleotides read TGCATCGCATCCGGGACAGGGGGCTCTGAAGCTTTCTTT.

The chain carries TRBV6-6 and TRBJ2-1, with D possibly being TRBD2 (5 bases). V was pared by 8 bases and J by 9 bases, with 23 bases between. The CDR3 has 15 residues. From germline, CDR1 is MNHNY and CDR2 SVGAGI (reference sequence). CDR3 amino acids: CASGPTSSPEGEQFF. The CDR3 DNA reads as TGTGCCAGCGGTCCGACATCTTCCCCTGAGGGTGAGCAGTTCTTC.

In this sample, this clone turned up a few times. The chain has TRBV3-1 (or the pseudogene TRBV3-2) and TRBJ2-1; 8 bases fit TRBD2. Germline V gives CDR1 LGHDT, CDR2 YNNKEL (reference sequence). The V gene end was trimmed by 2 bases and the J gene end by 7 bases; junction bases not matched to a gene: 10. CDR3 size: 16 residues. CDR3 residues: CASSQRGGLVYNEQFF. In nucleotides, the CDR3 is TGTGCCAGCAGCCAACGAGGGGGACTAGTGTATAATGAGCAGTTCTTC.

The rearrangement links TRBV19 to TRBJ2-4; 11 bases line up with TRBD2. The trim removed 5 bases at V and 1 base at J, leaving 13 bases unmatched. The germline V gene has CDR1 LNHDA and CDR2 SQIVND (reference sequence). This CDR3 has 19 residues. CDR3 sequence (DNA): TGTGCCAGTAGTGTCATAGCGGGGGGGGCCGATGTGGCCAAAAACATTCAGTACTTC. Amino acid sequence: CASSVIAGGADVAKNIQYF.

The count of this clone is one. The V call is TRBV7-2, the J call TRBJ2-7, with no clear D. Germline CDR1 is SGHTA and CDR2 is FQGNSA. V dropped 5 bases and J dropped 0 bases, with 11 bases sitting between them. CDR3 size: 14 residues. The CDR3 DNA sequence: TGTGCCAGCAGCCCCGGTGGTACCTCCTACGAGCAGTACTTC. This gives the protein CASSPGGTSYEQYF.

The chain combines TRBV11-2 with TRBJ2-7; 7 bases fit TRBD2. Germline V CDR1 and CDR2: SGHAT, FQNNGV. The CDR3 covers 16 residues. V lost 5 bases and J lost 2; bases outside the gene matches: 12. This CDR3 is CASSAQRGRVPYEQYF. DNA for the CDR3: TGTGCCAGCAGCGCGCAGCGCGGGAGAGTCCCCTACGAGCAGTACTTC.

The chain combines TRBV28 with TRBJ2-7; 8 bases are shared with TRBD1. J was trimmed by 3 bases and V by 8 bases; bases with no gene match: 12. This CDR3 has 15 residues. Germline-derived CDR1 and CDR2 are MDHEN and SYDVKM. CDR3 residues: CASALSGTGGYEQYF. In DNA, the CDR3 is TGTGCCAGCGCCCTTTCCGGGACAGGTGGCTACGAGCAGTACTTC.

This rearrangement joins TRBV5-6 to TRBJ2-7, with 7 bases aligning to TRBD1. This CDR3 spans 16 amino acids. V was clipped by 0 bases and J by 5 bases; unmatched bases: 11. Per germline, CDR1 SGHDT and CDR2 YYEEEE. The CDR3, as DNA: TGTGCCAGCAGCTTGGTGCCCACAGGGGTCCGCGACGAGCAGTACTTC. Translating gives CASSLVPTGVRDEQYF.

The chain links TRBV19 to TRBJ2-3; 10 bases are a match to TRBD1. Germline values: CDR1 LNHDA, CDR2 SQIVND (reference sequence). V lost 5 bases and J lost 0; bases outside the gene matches: 8. This CDR3 is 17 amino acids long. DNA of the CDR3: TGTGCCAGTAGTGAGAGGACAGGGGGTTTCAGCACAGATACGCAGTATTTT. Protein: CASSERTGGFSTDTQYF.

The J gene is TRBJ1-2, the V gene TRBV5-1; D might be TRBD1 (6 bases). The CDR3 runs 12 residues. Germline lookup yields CDR1 SGHRS and CDR2 YFSETQ. V shed 5 bases and J shed 4 bases, with 9 bases lying between them. The CDR3 protein is CASSLGGYGYTF. In DNA, the CDR3 is TGCGCCAGCAGTTTAGGGGGCTATGGCTACACCTTC.

The gene calls are TRBV6-4 and TRBJ2-1; TRBD2 agrees at 14 bases. Trimming removed 2 bases from V and 6 bases from J; junction bases left unmatched: 3. The CDR3 spans 16 residues. CDR1 is MRHNA and CDR2 is SNTAGT in the germline V gene. CDR3 nucleotide sequence: TGTGCCAGCAGTGACGTCGGGACTAGCGGGAGCAATGAGCAGTTCTTC. It codes for CASSDVGTSGSNEQFF.

In its sample, this clone was seen a few times. The V gene is TRBV18, the J gene TRBJ1-1; 7 nucleotides align to TRBD1. V shed 6 bases, J shed 1 base, and the junction held 8 bases outside the gene matches. This CDR3 comprises 15 residues. In germline, CDR1 is KGHSH, CDR2 LQKENI. The CDR3 bases are TGTGCCAGCTCCCTAGGGACAGTAAGGAACACTGAAGCTTTCTTT. Translating gives CASSLGTVRNTEAFF.

This clone showed up just a few times. V and J are TRBV19 and TRBJ1-4; 9 nucleotides align to TRBD1. CDR1 and CDR2 from the germline V gene are LNHDA and SQIVND (reference sequence). CDR3 length equals 15 residues. Germline trimming cut 5 bases from V and 5 bases from J; bases unmatched to any gene: 6. CDR3 nucleotides: TGTGCCAGTAGTCGTATTGGGACAGGGAATGAAAAACTGTTTTTT. Translating it yields CASSRIGTGNEKLFF.